One sample yielded the 29 T cell receptor beta chains listed below, sequenced in a study of graft-versus-host responses after intestinal transplantation. These receptors have no identified antigens. Assay used: immunoSEQ multiplex PCR; TCRdb lists only in-frame clones, some missing. The sample has roughly 110,000 clones, roughly 86% seen once. The sample was unstimulated CD4+ T cells sorted from spleen or lymph node cells, taken before transplant. The receptors derive from a human donor who was the organ donor for an intestinal transplant.

The gene calls are TRBV25-1 and TRBJ1-1; D not resolved. The CDR3 has 14 residues. CDR1 is MGHDK and CDR2 is SYGVNS in the germline V gene. Trimming removed 1 base from V and 0 bases from J, with 6 bases in between. The CDR3 region is CASSESELNTEAFF. The CDR3 DNA follows: TGTGCCAGCAGTGAATCGGAACTGAACACTGAAGCTTTCTTT.

The chain has TRBV7-9 and TRBJ2-3; 8 nucleotides match TRBD2. Per germline, CDR1 SEHNR and CDR2 FQNEAQ (reference sequence). The CDR3 sequence is 16 residues long. Germline trimming cut 5 bases from V and 0 bases from J; bases unmatched to any gene: 7. This CDR3 reads CASSALSGASTDTQYF. The DNA for the CDR3 is TGTGCCAGCAGCGCCCTTAGCGGGGCCAGCACAGATACGCAGTATTTT.

V is TRBV19 and J is TRBJ2-7; no clear D. Trimming pared 0 bases from V and 3 bases from J, leaving 6 bases between. There are 13 residues in the CDR3. CDR1 is LNHDA, CDR2 SQIVND, per germline (reference sequence). This chain's CDR3 is CASSIDHFYEQYF. As DNA, the CDR3 is TGTGCCAGTAGTATAGATCATTTCTACGAGCAGTACTTC.

V gene TRBV6-5 combines with J gene TRBJ2-4; tentative D call: TRBD1 (6 bases). Germline values: CDR1 MNHEY, CDR2 SVGAGI. With 4 bases removed from V and 7 bases from J, the gap between germline ends came to 8 bases. This CDR3 is 12 amino acids long. The CDR3 nucleotides are TGTGCCAGCAGTTCACAGGGTAACATTCAGTACTTC. This sequence encodes CASSSQGNIQYF.

V is TRBV6-5 and J is TRBJ1-1, with D perhaps TRBD1 (5 bases). Trimming left V 1 base short and J 4 bases short, with 10 bases between. This CDR3 comprises 14 residues. Per germline, CDR1 MNHEY and CDR2 SVGAGI. The chain's CDR3 is CASSYWGTPTEAFF. Written as DNA, the CDR3 is TGTGCCAGCAGTTACTGGGGCACCCCCACTGAAGCTTTCTTT.

The chain uses TRBV10-1 and TRBJ2-4; D gene ambiguous. Trimming removed 0 bases from V and 9 bases from J, with 6 bases in between. From germline, CDR1 is WNHNN and CDR2 SYGVQD (reference sequence). The CDR3 consists of 12 residues. CDR3 nucleotide sequence: TGCGCCAGCAGTGAGTCTGGAAGCATTCAGTACTTC. Its translation is CASSESGSIQYF.

V and J are TRBV5-6 and TRBJ1-5, with D possibly being TRBD1 (6 bases). Trimming left V 3 bases short and J 6 bases short, with 19 bases between. The CDR3 has 16 amino acids. Germline CDR1 reads SGHDT; CDR2 reads YYEEEE. CDR3 DNA sequence: TGTGCCAGCAGCTCAATGGGACAAAGCGCGGGTCAGCCCCAGCATTTT. Encoded protein: CASSSMGQSAGQPQHF. The complete variable domain, with remaining parts taken from reference TRBV5-6 and TRBJ1-5, reads DAGVTQSPTHLIKTRGQQVTLRCSPKSGHDTVSWYQQALGQGPQFIFQYYEEEERQRGNFPDRFSGHQFPNYSSELNVNALLLGDSALYLCASSSMGQSAGQPQHFGDGTRLSIL.

This chain connects TRBV7-9 to TRBJ2-3, with 9 positions matching TRBD2. Germline V gene lookup returns CDR1 SEHNR and CDR2 FQNEAQ (reference sequence). The length of the CDR3 is 14 residues. J lost 3 bases, V lost 5 bases, and 3 bases had no gene match. CDR3 residues: CASSASGGTDTQYF. In DNA form, the CDR3 reads TGTGCCAGCAGCGCAAGCGGGGGGACAGATACGCAGTATTTT.

This clone was counted a few times. As DNA, the CDR3 is TGCGCCAGCAGCTTGGCCTCTACTGCCTACGAGCAGTACTTC. It specifies CASSLASTAYEQYF. The chain uses TRBV5-1 and TRBJ2-7; D gene ambiguous. V was pared by 0 bases and J by 2 bases, with 9 bases between. The CDR3 covers 14 residues. Germline V gene lookup returns CDR1 SGHRS and CDR2 YFSETQ. Full variable domain (remainder filled in from reference TRBV5-1 and TRBJ2-7): KAGVTQTPRYLIKTRGQQVTLSCSPISGHRSVSWYQQTPGQGLQFLFEYFSETQRNKGNFPGRFSGRQFSNSRSEMNVSTLELGDSALYLCASSLASTAYEQYFGPGTRLTVT.

This clone appeared a few times. Compared with germline, one end of the junction differs, possibly owing to a read error. The chain employs TRBV5-3 and TRBJ1-2; D is undetermined. TRBV5-3 is designated an ORF whose function remains uncertain. This CDR3 has 14 amino acids. The CDR3 nucleotides read TGTGCCAGCAGCTTGGAGGGAGCTAACTATGGCTACACCTTC. Protein sequence: CASSLEGANYGYTF.

This clone has a single count. V gene TRBV5-5 combines with J gene TRBJ2-5; D remains ambiguous. CDR3 length: 11 residues. With 2 bases removed from V and 4 bases from J, the gap between germline ends came to 3 bases. The germline gives CDR1 SGHKS, CDR2 YYEKEE (reference sequence). The chain's CDR3 is CASSFRETQYF. CDR3 bases: TGTGCCAGCAGCTTTAGAGAGACCCAGTACTTC.

V and J are TRBV19 and TRBJ2-5; tentative D call: TRBD2 (5 bases). The V end was cut by 6 bases, the J end by 2 bases, with 10 bases between. CDR1 is LNHDA and CDR2 is SQIVND in the germline V gene (reference sequence). CDR3 length: 13 residues. The CDR3 region is CASRGRGQETQYF. The CDR3 coding sequence is TGTGCCAGTAGGGGGAGAGGGCAAGAGACCCAGTACTTC.

This clone was observed a few times. The chain joins TRBV11-3 to TRBJ1-3; the D gene is possibly TRBD1 (6 bases). The V gene's germline CDR1 is SGHNT and CDR2 YENEEA. The CDR3 totals 14 residues. V was clipped by 3 bases and J by 2 bases, with 8 bases between them. This CDR3 is CASSFEGAGNTIYF. For the CDR3, the DNA is TGTGCCAGCAGCTTTGAGGGGGCTGGAAACACCATATATTTT.

The chain has TRBV4-1 and TRBJ1-4, with TRBD1 as a possible D gene (5 bases). With 3 bases removed from V and 5 bases from J, the gap between germline ends came to 22 bases. This CDR3 spans 18 amino acids. Germline V gives CDR1 MGHRA, CDR2 YSYEKL. The CDR3 here is CASSHGRRGGKTNEKLFF. The CDR3 region has the DNA TGCGCCAGCAGCCATGGGAGGCGGGGGGGGAAAACGAATGAAAAACTGTTTTTT.

V is TRBV30 and J is TRBJ2-5, with D possibly being TRBD2 (5 bases). This CDR3 region has 14 residues. The V end was cut by 0 bases, the J end by 4 bases, with 12 bases between. Per the germline V gene, CDR1 is GTSNPN and CDR2 is SVGIG (reference sequence). CDR3 in DNA: TGTGCCTGGAGTGTAGCGGTGGGGAGAGAGACCCAGTACTTC. It codes for CAWSVAVGRETQYF.

This chain joins TRBV19 and TRBJ2-3; no firm D call. The V end lost 5 bases, the J end lost 0 bases, and 9 bases lay between the germline ends. This CDR3 comprises 14 residues. The V gene's germline CDR1 is LNHDA and CDR2 SQIVND (reference sequence). The CDR3 DNA follows: TGTGCCAGTAGTCTTGTAGGGAGCACAGATACGCAGTATTTT. Amino acid sequence: CASSLVGSTDTQYF.

The rearrangement joins TRBV10-1 to TRBJ1-1, with a tentative D call TRBD1 (5 bases). Germline-derived CDR1 and CDR2 are WNHNN and SYGVQD (reference sequence). The CDR3 spans 13 residues. V gave up 6 bases and J gave up 7 bases, with 15 bases separating them. DNA for the CDR3: TGCGCCAGCAGGCCCGGGACGGAGGGTGAAGCTTTCTTT. Translated, it gives CASRPGTEGEAFF.

The gene calls are TRBV5-1 and TRBJ2-6; D gene unclear. V was clipped by 0 bases and J by 0 bases, with 7 bases between them. The CDR3 spans 16 residues. The germline gives CDR1 SGHRS, CDR2 YFSETQ. DNA of the CDR3: TGCGCCAGCAGCTTGGGTGGGAACTCTGGGGCCAACGTCCTGACTTTC. Amino acid sequence: CASSLGGNSGANVLTF.

This chain links TRBV7-2 with TRBJ1-2; D gene ambiguous. Deletions cut 0 bases from V and 5 bases from J, with 13 bases between. The germline V gene encodes CDR1 SGHTA and CDR2 FQGNSA. The CDR3 spans 15 residues. The CDR3 loop reads CASSLAARTEYGYTF. The CDR3 nucleotides read TGTGCCAGCAGCTTAGCTGCTCGGACGGAGTATGGCTACACCTTC.

The genes are TRBV7-6 and TRBJ2-1; 11 bases are a match to TRBD2. CDR3 length: 19 amino acids. Germline CDR1 reads SGHVS; CDR2 reads FNYEAQ. The V gene end was trimmed by 2 bases and the J gene end by 4 bases; junction bases not matched to a gene: 13. The CDR3 coding sequence is TGTGCCAGCAGCTTATTCCGTAGCGGGGGGGCAAAGGTTTACAATGAGCAGTTCTTC. It codes for CASSLFRSGGAKVYNEQFF.

This chain connects TRBV7-9 to TRBJ2-2; no definite D call. With 0 bases removed from V and 1 base from J, the gap between germline ends came to 12 bases. CDR3 length: 17 residues. Per the germline V gene, CDR1 is SEHNR and CDR2 is FQNEAQ (reference sequence). CDR3 sequence reads: CASSLAARFWNTGELFF. The CDR3 bases are TGTGCCAGCAGCTTAGCCGCTCGGTTCTGGAACACCGGGGAGCTGTTTTTT.

The V call is TRBV18, the J call TRBJ2-2; perhaps TRBD1 as D (6 bases). CDR3 size: 14 residues. Germline-derived CDR1 and CDR2 are KGHSH and LQKENI. V lost 3 bases and J lost 1, with 6 bases in between. CDR3 nucleotide sequence: TGTGCCAGCTCACCGGGACAGAACACCGGGGAGCTGTTTTTT. Protein product: CASSPGQNTGELFF.

The CDR3 is CASSLTSGRGETQYF. DNA of the CDR3: TGCGCCAGCAGTTTGACTAGCGGGAGGGGAGAGACCCAGTACTTC. The chain has TRBV5-1 and TRBJ2-5; 14 positions agree with TRBD2. The CDR3 has 15 amino acids. The germline gives CDR1 SGHRS, CDR2 YFSETQ. The V segment lost 5 bases and the J segment 4 bases; nucleotides outside the gene matches: 4. The entire variable domain, with the rest obtained from reference TRBV5-1 and TRBJ2-5, is as follows: KAGVTQTPRYLIKTRGQQVTLSCSPISGHRSVSWYQQTPGQGLQFLFEYFSETQRNKGNFPGRFSGRQFSNSRSEMNVSTLELGDSALYLCASSLTSGRGETQYFGPGTRLLVL.

This clone was detected only a few times. The chain has TRBV2 and TRBJ1-6; the D gene is possibly TRBD1 (6 bases). V was shortened by 6 bases and J by 5 bases, with 17 bases between the two germline ends. Germline V gives CDR1 SNHLY, CDR2 FYNNEI. This CDR3 spans 16 amino acids. The CDR3 sequence is CASSVSGRGNNSPLHF. In nucleotides, the CDR3 is TGTGCCAGCAGCGTAAGCGGTAGGGGGAATAATTCACCCCTCCACTTT.

This sequence joins TRBV6-6 and TRBJ1-6; unclear D gene. The CDR3 consists of 14 residues. The germline gives CDR1 MNHNY, CDR2 SVGAGI (reference sequence). Trimming took 8 bases from V and 0 from J, leaving 8 bases between them. For the CDR3, the DNA is TGTGCCAGCGGTCAGGTCTCCTATAATTCACCCCTCCACTTT. Translation: CASGQVSYNSPLHF.

The CDR3 reads CAWASSTDTQYF. CDR3 nucleotides: TGTGCCTGGGCGTCTAGCACAGATACGCAGTATTTT. The V gene is TRBV30, the J gene TRBJ2-3; no reliable D call. Deletions cut 5 bases from V and 0 bases from J, with 6 bases between. Germline V lookup: CDR1 GTSNPN, CDR2 SVGIG (reference sequence). This CDR3 has 12 residues.

This clone is a singleton in its sample. The chain joins TRBV7-7 to TRBJ2-5; D possibly corresponds to TRBD1 (6 bases). Germline V gene data show CDR1 as SSHAT and CDR2 as FNYEAQ (reference sequence). The V end was cut by 2 bases, the J end by 4 bases, with 8 bases between. The CDR3 covers 13 residues. CDR3 coding DNA: TGTGCCAGCAGCTTATCACAGGGAGAGACCCAGTACTTC. This gives the protein CASSLSQGETQYF.

This sequence joins TRBV6-5 and TRBJ2-2, with D tentatively TRBD2 (5 bases). V gave up 5 bases and J gave up 6 bases, with 10 bases separating them. Germline values: CDR1 MNHEY, CDR2 SVGAGI. The CDR3 is made up of 13 amino acids. CDR3 in amino acids: CASSPPGSGELFF. DNA of the CDR3: TGTGCCAGCAGTCCGCCGGGGTCCGGGGAGCTGTTTTTT.

The chain has TRBV7-8 and TRBJ2-7, with TRBD1 identical over 7 bases. J was trimmed by 1 base and V by 4 bases; bases with no gene match: 10. From germline, CDR1 is SGHVS and CDR2 FQNEAQ. This CDR3 has 16 residues. CDR3 loop: CASSSIGQGVSYEQYF. DNA for the CDR3: TGTGCCAGCAGCTCAATAGGGCAGGGGGTGTCCTACGAGCAGTACTTC.